The 11 T cell receptor beta chains below were found in one sample sequenced in a study of T cells expressing NK-cell markers. TCRdb reprocessed the 5' RACE reads and reports one entry per CDR3 protein, with no DNA. Its table records 550,000 to 600,000 distinct CDR3 sequences. Input material: blood T cells: a sorted CD56 or NKG2C T cell subset, CD4+ or CD8+ T cells, or bulk PBMC T cells (not recorded which). The source is a man aged 18 to 30 in good health.

V is TRBV13 and J is TRBJ2-1; TCRdb's D call, TRBD2, is unchecked because there is no DNA. This CDR3 is 16 amino acids long. Germline-derived CDR1 and CDR2 are PRHDT and FYEKMQ (reference sequence). The CDR3 sequence: CASSVIAGVIYNEQFF.

CDR3 region: CSAREQGSFTDTQYF. The chain combines TRBV20-1 with TRBJ2-3; TCRdb indicates TRBD1, and absent DNA this call remains unverified. This CDR3 spans 15 amino acids. Germline V lookup: CDR1 DFQATT, CDR2 SNEGSKA (reference sequence).

The rearrangement uses TRBV6-2 or TRBV6-3 and TRBJ2-2; TCRdb outputs TRBD1, but without DNA this stays unchecked. The CDR3 runs to 17 residues. CDR1 and CDR2 (germline): MNHEY, SVGEGT. The CDR3 sequence: CASSQFGSGADTGELFF.

CDR3 sequence reads: CASSQDTRDSPYNEQFF. V gene TRBV4-2 combines with J gene TRBJ2-1; the TCRdb D gene call, TRBD2, has no DNA to confirm it. Per the germline V gene, CDR1 is LGHNA and CDR2 is YNFKEQ. This CDR3 comprises 17 residues.

This chain uses TRBV28 with TRBJ2-2; the D call of TRBD1 rests on TCRdb alone, since no DNA is present to check it. This CDR3 spans 17 amino acids. Germline CDR1 and CDR2: MDHEN and SYDVKM. The CDR3: CASSLPGQGSDTGELFF.

The chain is built from TRBV12-3 or TRBV12-4 and TRBJ2-3; TCRdb's D gene call, TRBD2, goes unchecked for lack of DNA. The CDR3 length is 14 residues. This CDR3 is CASSFSSPPYTQYF.

This chain uses TRBV3-1 with TRBJ2-7. The CDR3 is 14 residues long. The germline gives CDR1 LGHDT, CDR2 YNNKEL (reference sequence). CDR3 region: CASSQEVTSYEQYF.

This chain links TRBV12-3 or TRBV12-4 with TRBJ2-3. The CDR3 sequence is 14 residues long. The CDR3 spells CASSFDPRTDTQYF.

The chain is built from TRBV20-1 and TRBJ1-6. CDR1 and CDR2 from the germline V gene are DFQATT and SNEGSKA (reference sequence). The CDR3 runs to 11 residues. CDR3 sequence reads: CSATGLSPLHF.

The V call is TRBV5-1, the J call TRBJ2-2; lacking DNA, the TRBD1 call made by TCRdb goes unchecked. The length of the CDR3 is 14 residues. The V gene's germline CDR1 is SGHRS and CDR2 YFSETQ. CDR3 sequence reads: CASNGQVHTGELFF.

V usage is TRBV10-3 and J usage is TRBJ2-5; the D call from TCRdb, TRBD1, cannot be confirmed without DNA. The CDR3 is 13 amino acids. Germline loops: CDR1 ENHRY, CDR2 SYGVKD. CDR3 amino acids: CAIRSLGVETQYF.